The TCR beta chain described here comes from a study of radiotherapy plus CTLA-4 blockade in lung cancer. Study conclusions and caveats: The study found tumor-derived TCR clones expanded in blood after radiotherapy plus ipilimumab.

Sequencing used immunoSEQ multiplex PCR; TCRdb keeps in-frame clones, though not all of them. The sample includes around 100,000 clones, approximately 80% of them seen just once. Note on this clone: Antigen unknown.

CDR1 is SNHLY and CDR2 is FYNNEI in the germline V gene. The CDR3 is made up of 11 amino acids. The V and J ends lost 6 bases and 4 bases respectively, with 4 bases between them. V usage is TRBV2 and J usage is TRBJ2-1; no reliable D call. This TCR derives from a human donor with non-small cell lung cancer that progressed on radiotherapy plus ipilimumab. Some clones in this sample may be carry-over from other donors' samples. Sequencing used peripheral blood, obtained from a patient treated with radiotherapy plus ipilimumab. CDR3 sequence: CASSEYNEQFF. The CDR3 DNA is TGTGCCAGCAGCGAATACAATGAGCAGTTCTTC.